This T cell receptor (beta chain) was obtained from a study of blood T cell repertoires in COVID-19. Those who participated ranged in age from about 18 to 89 years and resided in approximately 26 US areas. Profiled with immunoSEQ multiplex PCR; TCRdb holds only in-frame clones, not every one. The table lists approximately 250,000 clones, 88% of them singletons, with about 1% in the top ten. Trimming stripped 0 bases from V and 5 bases from J, with 16 bases between. Germline values: CDR1 SGHAT, CDR2 FQNNGV. The CDR3 is made up of 16 amino acids. The receptor comes from a woman aged 30 to 39 who had recovered from COVID-19. Sequenced: PBMCs or T cells enriched from blood (not recorded which). The chain combines TRBV11-2 with TRBJ1-2, with D unclear. This chain's CDR3 is CASSLDSIGFRYGYTF. The CDR3 DNA is TGTGCCAGCAGCTTAGATTCTATCGGGTTTAGGTATGGCTACACCTTC.